The rows below give T cell receptor beta chains drawn from one sample of a study of neurological immune-mediated disorders. One entry per CDR3 protein, called by TCRdb with MiXCR from the 5' RACE reads. This sample has roughly 23,000 distinct CDR3 sequences; about 10% occur once, and the top ten carry about a fifth. Sequenced sample: PBMCs. The receptors come from a woman aged 60-70 years with HTLV-1-associated myelopathy (HAM/TSP). CDR3s leave out the opening cysteine and the closing phenylalanine or tryptophan. D genes are given only for firm matches.

D gene	V gene	J gene	CDR3 protein
TRBD2	TRBV3-1	TRBJ2-7	ASSQAPPAGVSNYEQY
TRBD2	TRBV20-1	TRBJ2-3	SAARLAGGLDTQY
NA	TRBV20-1	TRBJ2-1	SARVRGSDYNEQF
NA	TRBV30	TRBJ1-5	AWSAEVGRSNQPQH
NA	TRBV7-9	TRBJ1-1	ASSLGRNTEAF
NA	TRBV12-3/TRBV12-4	TRBJ1-1	ASSLYTGNTEAF
NA	TRBV7-2	TRBJ2-1	ASSFYICSARRHEYNEQF
TRBD2	TRBV20-1	TRBJ2-5	SAKRLAGGPGETQY
NA	TRBV30	TRBJ1-4	AWSVPEHSTNEKLF
TRBD1	TRBV18	TRBJ2-7	ASSPPDRGPYEQY
TRBD1	TRBV7-8	TRBJ1-3	ASSGRDRFSGNTIY
NA	TRBV29-1	TRBJ1-2	SGGTDYNYGYT
TRBD1	TRBV28	TRBJ1-2	ASSPDRVKGYT
TRBD1	TRBV6-6	TRBJ1-2	ASHTGQNYGYT
TRBD2	TRBV11-3	TRBJ2-3	ASSPGTSGSTDTQY
NA	TRBV30	TRBJ2-7	AWRGSYEQY
NA	TRBV12-3/TRBV12-4	TRBJ1-1	ASYEQGFEAF
NA	TRBV5-1	TRBJ1-2	ASRVGLNRNYGYT
NA	TRBV4-1	TRBJ1-1	ASSPPRQGGGGTEAF
TRBD1	TRBV5-1	TRBJ2-7	ASSLRTGWDEQY